A selection of T cell receptor beta chains follows, all from one sample in a study of blood T cells in healthy people across ages. TCRdb analysed the 5' RACE reads with MiXCR anew, one entry per CDR3 protein. The data show roughly 2 million distinct CDR3 sequences, 40% to 55% seen once. Sequencing used blood. All receptors derive from a woman between 40 and 50 years old in good health. Each CDR3 is given with its conserved first and last residue. The D gene is left open where the match is weak. Clone size is stated in some rows and not others, as once, few, many or a class when expanded.

d_gene: TRBD2
abundance: few
j_gene: TRBJ2-1
v_gene: TRBV4-1
CDR3aa: CASSQQGLAEYNEQFF
CDR3nt: TGCGCCAGCAGCCAACAGGGACTAGCGGAATACAATGAGCAGTTCTTC

d_gene: .
abundance: .
j_gene: TRBJ2-5
v_gene: TRBV28
CDR3aa: CASGGRQVWETQYF
CDR3nt: TGTGCCAGCGGGGGACGGCAAGTATGGGAGACCCAGTACTTC

d_gene: .
abundance: .
j_gene: TRBJ2-4
v_gene: TRBV6-5
CDR3aa: CASSTGTINIQYF
CDR3nt: TGTGCCAGCAGTACCGGGACCATAAACATTCAGTACTTC

d_gene: TRBD2
abundance: few
j_gene: TRBJ2-5
v_gene: TRBV7-2
CDR3aa: CASSLVLAGGTQETQYF
CDR3nt: TGTGCCAGCAGCTTAGTACTAGCGGGGGGGACACAAGAGACCCAGTACTTC

d_gene: .
abundance: .
j_gene: TRBJ1-2
v_gene: TRBV20-1
CDR3aa: CSASLSGHSGGYTF
CDR3nt: TGCAGTGCTAGTTTGAGTGGCCACTCAGGAGGCTACACCTTC

d_gene: .
abundance: .
j_gene: TRBJ2-1
v_gene: TRBV12-3/TRBV12-4
CDR3aa: CASSPDINWNEQFF
CDR3nt: TGTGCCAGCAGTCCGGACATTAACTGGAATGAGCAGTTCTTC

d_gene: TRBD2
abundance: .
j_gene: TRBJ2-7
v_gene: TRBV7-9
CDR3aa: CASSPPPAAGVLYEQYF
CDR3nt: TGTGCCAGCAGCCCCCCCCCCGCAGCGGGGGTTCTATACGAGCAGTACTTC

d_gene: TRBD2
abundance: .
j_gene: TRBJ2-1
v_gene: TRBV15
CDR3aa: CATSRETSGWQNEQFF
CDR3nt: TGTGCCACCAGCAGAGAGACTAGCGGGTGGCAAAATGAGCAGTTCTTC

d_gene: TRBD1
abundance: once
j_gene: TRBJ1-6
v_gene: TRBV4-1
CDR3aa: CASSQGTGQGPSPLHF
CDR3nt: TGCGCCAGCAGCCAAGGGACGGGACAGGGCCCATCACCCCTCCACTTT

d_gene: .
abundance: .
j_gene: TRBJ2-3
v_gene: TRBV11-2
CDR3aa: CASSLGFFTDTQYF
CDR3nt: TGTGCCAGCAGCTTAGGTTTTTTCACAGATACGCAGTATTTT

d_gene: .
abundance: .
j_gene: TRBJ2-7
v_gene: TRBV7-2
CDR3aa: CASSLVNDPTYEQYF
CDR3nt: TGTGCCAGCAGCTTAGTAAACGACCCAACCTACGAGCAGTACTTC

d_gene: TRBD2
abundance: .
j_gene: TRBJ2-5
v_gene: TRBV20-1
CDR3aa: CSAREWTSGDQETQYF
CDR3nt: TGCAGTGCTAGGGAATGGACTAGCGGGGACCAAGAGACCCAGTACTTC

d_gene: .
abundance: few
j_gene: TRBJ2-7
v_gene: TRBV11-2
CDR3aa: CASSLRRLYEQYF
CDR3nt: TGTGCCAGCAGCTTACGGAGACTTTACGAGCAGTACTTC

d_gene: TRBD1
abundance: many
j_gene: TRBJ1-2
v_gene: TRBV12-3/TRBV12-4
CDR3aa: CASSDRGRDGYTF
CDR3nt: TGTGCCAGCAGTGACAGGGGGCGGGATGGCTACACCTTC

d_gene: TRBD1
abundance: once
j_gene: TRBJ1-5
v_gene: TRBV19
CDR3aa: CAAGGQRLVRPQHF
CDR3nt: TGTGCCGCCGGGGGACAGAGGCTAGTAAGGCCCCAGCATTTT

d_gene: TRBD1
abundance: .
j_gene: TRBJ1-6
v_gene: TRBV27
CDR3aa: CASKLDRTYNSPLHF
CDR3nt: TGTGCCAGCAAACTGGACAGGACCTATAATTCACCCCTCCACTTT

d_gene: .
abundance: .
j_gene: TRBJ1-6
v_gene: TRBV5-6
CDR3aa: CASSLGFQGIGSPLHF
CDR3nt: TGTGCCAGCAGCTTGGGGTTTCAGGGGATAGGTTCACCCCTCCACTTT

d_gene: .
abundance: once
j_gene: TRBJ2-6
v_gene: TRBV7-8
CDR3aa: CASSSTGQDSGANVLTF
CDR3nt: TGTGCCAGCAGCTCGACGGGACAAGACTCTGGGGCCAACGTCCTGACTTTC

d_gene: TRBD1
abundance: .
j_gene: TRBJ1-1
v_gene: TRBV10-3
CDR3aa: CAIKTTGQGASTEAFF
CDR3nt: TGTGCCATCAAGACGACCGGACAGGGGGCAAGCACTGAAGCTTTCTTT

d_gene: .
abundance: few
j_gene: TRBJ2-7
v_gene: TRBV6-2/TRBV6-3
CDR3aa: CASSDHGVYEQYF
CDR3nt: TGTGCCAGCAGTGACCATGGGGTTTACGAGCAGTACTTC

d_gene: .
abundance: .
j_gene: TRBJ1-6
v_gene: TRBV20-1
CDR3aa: CSARDASLPLGPLHF
CDR3nt: TGCAGTGCTAGAGATGCGTCTCTACCTCTTGGGCCCCTCCACTTT

d_gene: .
abundance: .
j_gene: TRBJ2-5
v_gene: TRBV5-1
CDR3aa: CASCRQGTNQETQYF
CDR3nt: TGCGCCAGCTGCCGGCAGGGCACGAATCAAGAGACCCAGTACTTC

d_gene: .
abundance: .
j_gene: TRBJ2-3
v_gene: TRBV5-1
CDR3aa: CASRGTPSTDTQYF
CDR3nt: TGCGCCAGCCGGGGGACACCCAGCACAGATACGCAGTATTTT

d_gene: .
abundance: .
j_gene: TRBJ2-7
v_gene: TRBV27
CDR3aa: CASSLVDRSEGGRNSYEQYF
CDR3nt: TGTGCCAGCAGTTTAGTCGACAGGTCGGAGGGGGGCAGAAACTCCTACGAGCAGTACTTC

d_gene: .
abundance: .
j_gene: TRBJ2-6
v_gene: TRBV6-6
CDR3aa: CASSGTFGGANVLTF
CDR3nt: TGTGCCAGCTCCGGGACCTTCGGGGGGGCCAACGTCCTGACTTTC

d_gene: .
abundance: .
j_gene: TRBJ1-4
v_gene: TRBV25-1
CDR3aa: CASSSTLTWPEKLFF
CDR3nt: TGTGCCAGCAGTTCTACCCTGACATGGCCTGAAAAACTGTTTTTT

d_gene: .
abundance: .
j_gene: TRBJ2-1
v_gene: TRBV14
CDR3aa: CASGRGTSYNEQFF
CDR3nt: TGTGCCAGTGGAAGGGGGACCTCCTACAATGAGCAGTTCTTC

d_gene: .
abundance: .
j_gene: TRBJ1-2
v_gene: TRBV29-1
CDR3aa: CSVVKAGVDYGYTF
CDR3nt: TGCAGCGTTGTTAAGGCAGGGGTGGACTATGGCTACACCTTC

d_gene: .
abundance: .
j_gene: TRBJ2-4
v_gene: TRBV11-2
CDR3aa: CASSLGQLKNIQYF
CDR3nt: TGTGCCAGCAGCTTAGGACAGCTAAAAAACATTCAGTACTTC

d_gene: TRBD2
abundance: .
j_gene: TRBJ2-3
v_gene: TRBV5-1
CDR3aa: CASSKTSGGSDTQYF
CDR3nt: TGCGCCAGCAGCAAGACTAGCGGGGGTTCAGATACGCAGTATTTT

d_gene: .
abundance: few
j_gene: TRBJ1-2
v_gene: TRBV6-6
CDR3aa: CASRDPTGARGGYTF
CDR3nt: TGTGCCAGCAGGGACCCGACGGGGGCTCGGGGTGGCTACACCTTC

d_gene: .
abundance: .
j_gene: TRBJ2-7
v_gene: TRBV7-2
CDR3aa: CASNLMSSEQYF
CDR3nt: TGTGCCAGCAACTTAATGAGCTCCGAGCAGTACTTC

d_gene: .
abundance: .
j_gene: TRBJ2-6
v_gene: TRBV7-2
CDR3aa: CASTPRMKSFGSGANVLTF
CDR3nt: TGTGCCAGCACCCCTCGAATGAAGTCATTCGGGTCTGGGGCCAACGTCCTGACTTTC

d_gene: TRBD1
abundance: .
j_gene: TRBJ1-6
v_gene: TRBV4-3
CDR3aa: CASSHTAGGNSPLHF
CDR3nt: TGCGCCAGCAGCCACACGGCAGGGGGGAATTCACCCCTCCACTTT

d_gene: TRBD1
abundance: .
j_gene: TRBJ2-3
v_gene: TRBV5-1
CDR3aa: CASSDRPSTDTQYF
CDR3nt: TGCGCCAGCTCGGACAGGCCCAGCACAGATACGCAGTATTTT

d_gene: .
abundance: .
j_gene: TRBJ2-1
v_gene: TRBV3-1
CDR3aa: CASSTSMEQFF
CDR3nt: TGTGCCAGCAGCACAAGTATGGAGCAGTTCTTC

d_gene: .
abundance: .
j_gene: TRBJ2-6
v_gene: TRBV4-3
CDR3aa: CASSQGQGSSTVSGADVLTF
CDR3nt: TGCGCCAGCAGCCAAGGGCAAGGTAGTTCCACCGTCTCTGGGGCCGACGTCCTGACTTTC

d_gene: .
abundance: few
j_gene: TRBJ1-4
v_gene: TRBV2
CDR3aa: CASSEGWSEKLFF
CDR3nt: TGTGCCAGCAGTGAGGGTTGGAGCGAAAAACTGTTTTTT

d_gene: TRBD2
abundance: .
j_gene: TRBJ2-5
v_gene: TRBV3-1
CDR3aa: CASSQEPAGVQETQYF
CDR3nt: TGTGCCAGCAGCCAAGAGCCAGCGGGGGTCCAAGAGACCCAGTACTTC

d_gene: .
abundance: .
j_gene: TRBJ2-1
v_gene: TRBV28
CDR3aa: CASTERDSEQFF
CDR3nt: TGTGCCAGCACCGAAAGGGACTCCGAGCAGTTCTTC

d_gene: .
abundance: .
j_gene: TRBJ1-6
v_gene: TRBV4-3
CDR3aa: CASSQDGVSGSPLHF
CDR3nt: TGCGCCAGCAGCCAAGATGGCGTCTCCGGCTCACCCCTCCACTTT